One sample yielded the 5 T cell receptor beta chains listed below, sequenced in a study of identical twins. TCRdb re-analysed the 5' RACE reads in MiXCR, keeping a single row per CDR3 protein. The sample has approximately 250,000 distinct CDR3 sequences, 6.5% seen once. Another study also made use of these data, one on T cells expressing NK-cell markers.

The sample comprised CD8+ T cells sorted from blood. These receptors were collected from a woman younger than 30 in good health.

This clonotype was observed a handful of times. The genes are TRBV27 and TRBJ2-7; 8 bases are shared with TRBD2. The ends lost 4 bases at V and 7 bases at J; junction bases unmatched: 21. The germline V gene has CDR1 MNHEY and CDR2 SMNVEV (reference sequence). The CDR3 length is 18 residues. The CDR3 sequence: CASSSFPLAGNPLGEQYF. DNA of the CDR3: TGTGCCAGCAGTTCCTTTCCGCTAGCGGGCAACCCCCTTGGGGAGCAGTACTTC.

CDR3 residues: CASSAGGDNNEKLFF. CDR3 nucleotide sequence: TGTGCCAGCAGCGCAGGGGGAGATAATAATGAAAAACTGTTTTTT. This chain links TRBV7-9 with TRBJ1-4, with 7 bases matching TRBD1. Trimming at V came to 5 bases and at J to 4 bases, leaving 7 bases not matched to a gene. CDR3 size: 15 residues. Germline CDR1 and CDR2: SEHNR and FQNEAQ (reference sequence).

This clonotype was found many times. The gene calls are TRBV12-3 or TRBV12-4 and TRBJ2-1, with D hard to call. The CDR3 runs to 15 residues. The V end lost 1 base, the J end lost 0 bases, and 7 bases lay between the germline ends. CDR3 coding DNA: TGTGCCAGCAGTTTAGTCCCTAGCTCCTACAATGAGCAGTTCTTC. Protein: CASSLVPSSYNEQFF.

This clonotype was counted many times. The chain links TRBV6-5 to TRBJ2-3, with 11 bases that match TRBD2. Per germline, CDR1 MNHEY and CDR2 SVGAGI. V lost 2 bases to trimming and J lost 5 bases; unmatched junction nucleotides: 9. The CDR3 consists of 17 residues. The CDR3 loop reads CASSYGIAGGPGDTQYF. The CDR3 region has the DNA TGTGCCAGCAGTTACGGGATAGCGGGGGGGCCTGGAGATACGCAGTATTTT.

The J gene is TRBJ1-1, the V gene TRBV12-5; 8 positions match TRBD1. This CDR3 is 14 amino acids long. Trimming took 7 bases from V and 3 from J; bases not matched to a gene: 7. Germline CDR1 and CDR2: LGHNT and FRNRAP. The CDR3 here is CASDGQGGYTEAFF. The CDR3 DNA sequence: TGTGCTAGTGATGGACAGGGCGGTTACACTGAAGCTTTCTTT.